Below are 20 T cell receptor beta chains sequenced from a single sample in a study of early T cells in non-severe SARS-CoV-2 infection. Each CDR3 protein is one row after TCRdb ran MiXCR on the 5' RACE reads. This sample has about 60,000 distinct CDR3 sequences; less than 15% occur once, and the top ten carry more than 3.5%. Sequencing was carried out using whole blood. The receptors shown here come from an adult who was a healthcare worker with PCR-confirmed SARS-CoV-2 infection or an uninfected control (not recorded which).

The sample holds many counts of this clonotype. V usage is TRBV12-5 and J usage is TRBJ2-3, with D perhaps given as TRBD1 or TRBD2 (5 bases each). V lost 0 bases, J lost 0 bases, and 22 bases lay in between. Germline V CDR1 and CDR2: LGHNT, FRNRAP. The CDR3 spans 20 residues. The CDR3 sequence is CASGLVLPTLPGRSTDTQYF. In nucleotides, the CDR3 is TGTGCTAGTGGTTTGGTATTGCCCACTCTTCCGGGGCGAAGCACAGATACGCAGTATTTT.

This clonotype was found many times. The chain couples TRBV19 to TRBJ2-7; no firm D call. Trimming shortened V by 3 bases and J by 6 bases, and 6 bases separated the two germline ends. The CDR3 consists of 11 residues. In germline, CDR1 is LNHDA, CDR2 SQIVND (reference sequence). The chain's CDR3 is CASSISSEQYF. CDR3 sequence (DNA): TGTGCCAGTAGTATTTCAAGCGAGCAGTACTTC.

The rearrangement links TRBV11-2 to TRBJ2-1; TRBD1 matches at 7 bases. CDR3 length: 15 residues. Trimming took 5 bases from V and 0 from J; bases not matched to a gene: 4. Germline CDR1 SGHAT, CDR2 FQNNGV. In nucleotides, the CDR3 is TGTGCCAGCAGCCCCCGGACAGGCTCCTACAATGAGCAGTTCTTC. Amino acids: CASSPRTGSYNEQFF.

This clonotype was detected only a few times. The V gene is TRBV27, the J gene TRBJ2-5; a weak D match, TRBD1 (5 bases). The V end was cut by 3 bases, the J end by 8 bases, with 16 bases between. Per germline, CDR1 MNHEY and CDR2 SMNVEV (reference sequence). The CDR3 has 14 residues. The CDR3 loop is CASSLLGAPRTQYF. The CDR3 region has the DNA TGTGCCAGCAGTTTGTTAGGGGCCCCGCGAACCCAGTACTTC.

The genes are TRBV4-3 and TRBJ2-2; 11 bases map to TRBD1. Germline V lookup: CDR1 LGHNA, CDR2 YSLEER. The ends lost 0 bases at V and 7 bases at J; junction bases unmatched: 10. The CDR3 spans 18 residues. This CDR3 reads CASSQEDRGQGAGGELFF. CDR3 coding DNA: TGCGCCAGCAGCCAAGAGGACCGAGGACAGGGGGCGGGCGGGGAGCTGTTTTTT.

A few counts support this clonotype. The chain is built from TRBV7-8 and TRBJ2-1; D call uncertain. The CDR3 totals 15 residues. Per the germline V gene, CDR1 is SGHVS and CDR2 is FQNEAQ. Trimming removed 1 base at V and 1 base at J, with 8 bases between. CDR3 DNA sequence: TGTGCCAGCAGCTTAGGGTTCGGATCCTACAATGAGCAGTTCTTC. Encoded protein: CASSLGFGSYNEQFF.

The chain uses TRBV30 and TRBJ1-2, with D unresolved. Germline V CDR1 and CDR2: GTSNPN, SVGIG (reference sequence). This CDR3 is 14 amino acids long. Trimming took 4 bases from V and 2 from J, leaving 14 bases between them. The DNA for the CDR3 is TGTGCCTGGAACCCGTGGACGGGGAACTATGGCTACACCTTC. Protein sequence: CAWNPWTGNYGYTF.

This clonotype occurred many times. The chain recombines TRBV7-7 with TRBJ2-2; D call uncertain. CDR1 is SSHAT, CDR2 FNYEAQ, per germline (reference sequence). The V end was cut by 3 bases, the J end by 7 bases, with 12 bases between. The CDR3 runs to 14 residues. The CDR3 bases are TGTGCCAGCAGCTTCACAGAGTCTAGCGGGGAGCTGTTTTTT. Residues: CASSFTESSGELFF.

This clonotype showed up many times. The gene calls are TRBV6-2 or TRBV6-3 and TRBJ2-1; 10 positions agree with TRBD2. Germline V gene sequence: CDR1 MNHEY, CDR2 SVGEGT. CDR3 size: 15 residues. The junction had 5 bases not matched to a gene; V was cut back by 5 bases and J by 4 bases. The CDR3 sequence: CASSPIAGGYNEQFF. The CDR3, as DNA: TGTGCCAGCAGTCCCATAGCGGGGGGATACAATGAGCAGTTCTTC.

Ten or more counts support this clonotype. The chain has TRBV6-1 and TRBJ1-1; TRBD1 aligns across 10 bases. Losses at the gene ends were 5 bases for V and 5 bases for J; bases not matched to a gene: 11. Germline assignment: CDR1 MNHNS and CDR2 SASEGT. CDR3 length equals 16 residues. CDR3 nucleotides: TGTGCCAGCAGTTCCCCGGACAGGGGGGGTGGGACTGAAGCTTTCTTT. This sequence encodes CASSSPDRGGGTEAFF.

The chain carries TRBV3-2 and TRBJ2-7; the DNA was not used to check the table's D call, TRBD1. TRBV3-2 is a listed pseudogene. The CDR3 sequence is 14 residues long. CDR3 region: CASSQDGQNYEQYF. CDR3 DNA sequence: TGTGCCAGCAGCCAAGATGGACAGAACTACGAGCAGTACTTC.

CDR3 bases: TGCAGTGCTTCGGGGGGCTCCTTTAAGAATGAGCAGTTCTTC. Protein: CSASGGSFKNEQFF. The V and J genes are TRBV20-1 and TRBJ2-1; TRBD2 is a possible D gene (7 bases). In germline, CDR1 is DFQATT, CDR2 SNEGSKA (reference sequence). V was clipped by 5 bases and J by 7 bases, with 18 bases between them. This CDR3 has 14 residues.

The J gene is TRBJ2-1, the V gene TRBV4-1; 9 nucleotides match TRBD2. With V trimmed by 1 base and J by 1 base, 8 bases remained unmatched. Per the germline V gene, CDR1 is MGHRA and CDR2 is YSYEKL. This CDR3 has 18 residues. Here the CDR3 DNA reads TGCGCCAGCAGCCAAGCCTCGCTAGCGGGGAGATCCTACAATGAGCAGTTCTTC. Its protein is CASSQASLAGRSYNEQFF.

In its sample, this clonotype was seen once. This clone may be a read error of a much larger clone one base away. The chain couples TRBV18 to TRBJ2-7; TRBD1 matches at 9 bases. Germline V gene lookup returns CDR1 KGHSH and CDR2 LQKENI. The CDR3 spans 16 residues. Here the CDR3 reads CANSPFGTGTLYEQYF. In DNA form, the CDR3 reads TGTGCCAACTCACCATTTGGGACAGGGACGTTATACGAGCAGTACTTC.

The chain combines TRBV19 with TRBJ2-3; the D gene is possibly TRBD1 (5 bases). V gave up 2 bases and J gave up 3 bases, with 9 bases separating them. This CDR3 has 14 amino acids. Germline V gene lookup returns CDR1 LNHDA and CDR2 SQIVND (reference sequence). The CDR3 coding sequence is TGTGCCAGTAGTATAAGGGGAACTACAGATACGCAGTATTTT. Translated, it gives CASSIRGTTDTQYF.

This clonotype was counted ten times or more. The chain employs TRBV9 and TRBJ2-2; D is undetermined. Trimming shortened V by 4 bases and J by 6 bases, and 16 bases separated the two germline ends. The CDR3 sequence is 15 residues long. Germline V gene data show CDR1 as SGDLS and CDR2 as YYNGEE. In nucleotides, the CDR3 is TGTGCCAGCAGCCCTGCTGGACGGAGCCCCGGGGAGCTGTTTTTT. This translates into CASSPAGRSPGELFF.

This clonotype was observed a handful of times. One end of the junction varies from germline; a read error may be responsible. The J gene is TRBJ2-1, the V gene TRBV15; unclear D gene. This CDR3 contains 12 residues. Germline CDR1 and CDR2: LNHNV and YYDKDF (reference sequence). Written as DNA, the CDR3 is TGTGCCACCAGCAGGACTGTGAATGAACAGTTCTTC. Translation: CATSRTVNEQFF.

The rearrangement uses TRBV20-1 and TRBJ2-3; D tentatively fits TRBD1 or TRBD2 (6 bases each). The V gene lost 2 bases and the J gene lost 5 bases, with 8 bases spanning the gap. CDR1 and CDR2 (germline): DFQATT, SNEGSKA (reference sequence). The CDR3 has 12 amino acids. The CDR3 here is CSARRGVDTQYF. CDR3 DNA: TGCAGTGCTAGAAGGGGGGTAGATACGCAGTATTTT.

This clonotype was seen a handful of times. The CDR3 sequence: CASSFGTLAGVNNEQFF. CDR3 bases: TGTGCCAGCAGCTTTGGAACGCTAGCGGGGGTTAACAATGAGCAGTTCTTC. J is TRBJ2-1 and V is TRBV11-3, with TRBD2 matching 10 bases. Per the germline V gene, CDR1 is SGHNT and CDR2 is YENEEA. The CDR3 extends over 17 amino acids. J lost 5 bases, V lost 3 bases, and 10 bases had no gene match.

This chain connects TRBV5-1 to TRBJ1-4, with D possibly being TRBD1 (6 bases). The germline V and J ends were trimmed by 3 bases and 6 bases, with 21 bases remaining between them. Germline CDR1 is SGHRS and CDR2 is YFSETQ. The CDR3 is 17 residues long. The CDR3 DNA reads TGCGCCAGCAGCTCATCCTCCTGGGGGACAAGGGATGAAAAACTGTTTTTT. Residues: CASSSSSWGTRDEKLFF.